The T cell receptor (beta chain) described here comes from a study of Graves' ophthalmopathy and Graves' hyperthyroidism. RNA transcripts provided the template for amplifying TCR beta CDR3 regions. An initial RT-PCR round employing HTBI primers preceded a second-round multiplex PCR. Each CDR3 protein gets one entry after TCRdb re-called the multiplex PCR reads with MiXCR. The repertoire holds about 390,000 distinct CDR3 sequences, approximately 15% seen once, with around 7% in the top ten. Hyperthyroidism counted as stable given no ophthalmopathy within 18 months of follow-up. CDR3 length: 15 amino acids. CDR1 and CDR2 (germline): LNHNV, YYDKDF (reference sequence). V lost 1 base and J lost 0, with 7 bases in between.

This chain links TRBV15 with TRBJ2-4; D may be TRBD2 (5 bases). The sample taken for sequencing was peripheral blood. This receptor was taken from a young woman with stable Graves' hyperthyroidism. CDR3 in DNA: TGTGCCACCAGCAGAGTAGGACTAGCCAAAAACATTCAGTACTTC. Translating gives CATSRVGLAKNIQYF. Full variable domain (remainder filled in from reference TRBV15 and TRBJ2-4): DAMVIQNPRYQVTQFGKPVTLSCSQTLNHNVMYWYQQKSSQAPKLLFHYYDKDFNNEADTPDNFQSRRPNTSFCFLDIRSPGLGDTAMYLCATSRVGLAKNIQYFGAGTRLSVL.